The clone carrying this T cell receptor (beta chain) was counted only a few times. Its target is not known. The sample comes from a study of identical twins. Findings and caveats of the study: Out-of-frame beta chain sequences displayed weaker excess sharing between twins.

Healthy Caucasian donors formed the entire cohort. MiXCR, run by TCRdb on the 5' RACE reads, gives a single entry per CDR3 protein. The data hold about 900,000 distinct CDR3 sequences, with around 12% observed a single time. The V gene end was trimmed by 2 bases and the J gene end by 5 bases; junction bases not matched to a gene: 7. This CDR3 region has 15 residues. Germline V gives CDR1 MDHEN, CDR2 SYDVKM. The same sample was also studied in work on yellow fever vaccine responses in identical twins. As that study records: Twins reportedly appeared to share part of their vaccine T cell response while keeping part individual.

V gene TRBV28 combines with J gene TRBJ1-2; 8 bases are a match to TRBD1. This receptor was obtained from a woman between 18 and 29 years old in good health. The sample consisted of PBMCs. CDR3 residues: CASSLSGQGWYGYTF. The DNA for the CDR3 is TGTGCCAGCAGTTTAAGTGGACAGGGTTGGTATGGCTACACCTTC.